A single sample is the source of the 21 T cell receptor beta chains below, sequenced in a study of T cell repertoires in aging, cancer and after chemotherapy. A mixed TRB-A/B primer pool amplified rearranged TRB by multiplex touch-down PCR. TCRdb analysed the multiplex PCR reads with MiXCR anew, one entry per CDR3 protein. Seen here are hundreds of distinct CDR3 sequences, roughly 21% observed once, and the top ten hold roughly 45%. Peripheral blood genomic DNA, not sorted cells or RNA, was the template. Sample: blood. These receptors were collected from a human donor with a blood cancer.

The CDR3 sequence is CASSKGQVVGLGQDTQYF. CDR3 DNA sequence: TGTGCCAGCAGCAAAGGCCAGGTGGTCGGTTTGGGTCAGGATACGCAGTATTTT. The chain uses TRBV21-1 and TRBJ2-3. TRBV21-1 is classified as a pseudogene. The CDR3 is 18 residues long.

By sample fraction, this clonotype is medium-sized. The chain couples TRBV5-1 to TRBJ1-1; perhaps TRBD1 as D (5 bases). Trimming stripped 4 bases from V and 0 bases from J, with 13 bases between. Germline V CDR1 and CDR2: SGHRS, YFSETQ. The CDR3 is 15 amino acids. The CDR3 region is CASSAEGIMNTEAFF. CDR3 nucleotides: TGCGCCAGCAGCGCAGAGGGGATCATGAACACTGAAGCTTTCTTT.

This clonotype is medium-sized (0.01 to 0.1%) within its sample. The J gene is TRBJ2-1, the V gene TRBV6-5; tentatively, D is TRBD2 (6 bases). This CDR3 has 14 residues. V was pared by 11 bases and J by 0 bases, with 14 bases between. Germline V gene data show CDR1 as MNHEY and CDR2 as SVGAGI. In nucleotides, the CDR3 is TGTGCCTGCCGGGGGACGAGCTCCTACAATGAGCAGTTCTTC. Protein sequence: CACRGTSSYNEQFF.

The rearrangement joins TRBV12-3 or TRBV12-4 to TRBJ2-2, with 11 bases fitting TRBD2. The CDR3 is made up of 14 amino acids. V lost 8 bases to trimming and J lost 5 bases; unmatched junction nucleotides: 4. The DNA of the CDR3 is TGTGCCAGCGGTCTAGCGGGGGGTACCGGGGAGCTGTTTTTT. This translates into CASGLAGGTGELFF.

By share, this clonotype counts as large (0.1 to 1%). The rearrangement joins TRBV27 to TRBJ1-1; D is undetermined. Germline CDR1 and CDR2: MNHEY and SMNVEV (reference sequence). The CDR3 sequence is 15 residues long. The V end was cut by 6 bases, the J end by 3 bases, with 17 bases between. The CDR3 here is CASSLGSRPHTEAFF. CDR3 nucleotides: TGTGCCAGCAGCTTGGGAAGCAGGCCCCACACTGAAGCTTTCTTT.

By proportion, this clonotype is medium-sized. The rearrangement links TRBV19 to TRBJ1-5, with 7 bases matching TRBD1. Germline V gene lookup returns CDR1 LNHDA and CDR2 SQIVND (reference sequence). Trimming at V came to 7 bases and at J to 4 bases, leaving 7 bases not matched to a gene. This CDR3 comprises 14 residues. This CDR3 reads CASTDRWQNQPQHF. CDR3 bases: TGTGCCAGTACGGACAGGTGGCAGAATCAGCCCCAGCATTTT.

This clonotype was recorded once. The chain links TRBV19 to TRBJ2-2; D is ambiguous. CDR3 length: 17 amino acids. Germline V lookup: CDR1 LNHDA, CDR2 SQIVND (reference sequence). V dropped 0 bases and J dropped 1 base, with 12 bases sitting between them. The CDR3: CASSIDPDGLNTGELFF. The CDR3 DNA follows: TGTGCCAGTAGTATAGATCCGGACGGGCTGAACACCGGGGAGCTGTTTTTT. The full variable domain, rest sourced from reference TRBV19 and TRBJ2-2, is DGGITQSPKYLFRKEGQNVTLSCEQNLNHDAMYWYRQDPGQGLRLIYYSQIVNDFQKGDIAEGYSVSREKKESFPLTVTSAQKNPTAFYLCASSIDPDGLNTGELFFGEGSRLTVL.

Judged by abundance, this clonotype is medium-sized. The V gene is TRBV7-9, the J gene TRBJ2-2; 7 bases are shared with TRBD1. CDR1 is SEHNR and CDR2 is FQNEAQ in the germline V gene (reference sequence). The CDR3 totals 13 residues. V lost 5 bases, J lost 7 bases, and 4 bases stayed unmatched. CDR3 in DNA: TGTGCCAGCAGCCCACAGGGGCACGGGGAGCTGTTTTTT. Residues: CASSPQGHGELFF.

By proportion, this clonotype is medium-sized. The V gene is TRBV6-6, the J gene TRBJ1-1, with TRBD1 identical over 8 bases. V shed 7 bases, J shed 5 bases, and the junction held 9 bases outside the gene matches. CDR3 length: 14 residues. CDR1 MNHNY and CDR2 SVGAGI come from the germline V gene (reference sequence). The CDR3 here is CASTAGGAGTEAFF. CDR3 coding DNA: TGTGCCAGCACGGCAGGGGGCGCGGGTACTGAAGCTTTCTTT.

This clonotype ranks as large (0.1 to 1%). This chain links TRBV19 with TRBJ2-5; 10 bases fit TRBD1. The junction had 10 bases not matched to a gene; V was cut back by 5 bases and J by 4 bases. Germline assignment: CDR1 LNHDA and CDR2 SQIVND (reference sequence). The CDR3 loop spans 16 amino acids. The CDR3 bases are TGTGCCAGTAGTCTCGGACAGGGGGAGGTTGCAGAGACCCAGTACTTC. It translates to CASSLGQGEVAETQYF.

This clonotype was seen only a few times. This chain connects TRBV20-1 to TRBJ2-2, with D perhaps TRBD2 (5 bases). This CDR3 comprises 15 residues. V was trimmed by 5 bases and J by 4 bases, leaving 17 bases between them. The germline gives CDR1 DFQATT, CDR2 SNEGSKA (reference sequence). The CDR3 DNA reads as TGCAGTGCTTTCGGGGTAGGGCGTACCACCGGGGAGCTGTTTTTT. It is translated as CSAFGVGRTTGELFF.

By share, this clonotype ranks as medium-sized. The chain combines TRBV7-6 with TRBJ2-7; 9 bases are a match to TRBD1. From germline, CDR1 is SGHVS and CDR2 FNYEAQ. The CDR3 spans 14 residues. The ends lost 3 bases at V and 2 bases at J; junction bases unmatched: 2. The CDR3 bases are TGTGCCAGCAGCTTCGGGACAGGGACCTACGAGCAGTACTTC. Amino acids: CASSFGTGTYEQYF.

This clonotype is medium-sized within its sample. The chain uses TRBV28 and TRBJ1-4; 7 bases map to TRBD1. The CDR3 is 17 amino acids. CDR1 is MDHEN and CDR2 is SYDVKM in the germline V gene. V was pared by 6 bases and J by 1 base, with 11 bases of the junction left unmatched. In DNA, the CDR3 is TGTGCCAGCAGCATGGAGGGGGCTTCCAAAACTAATGAAAAACTGTTTTTT. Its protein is CASSMEGASKTNEKLFF.

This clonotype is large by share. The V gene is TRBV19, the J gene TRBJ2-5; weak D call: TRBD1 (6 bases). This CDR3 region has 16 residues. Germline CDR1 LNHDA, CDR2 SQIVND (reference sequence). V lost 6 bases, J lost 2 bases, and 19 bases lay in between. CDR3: CASRPDSGRGQETQYF. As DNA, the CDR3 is TGTGCCAGTAGGCCCGACAGCGGTAGGGGGCAAGAGACCCAGTACTTC. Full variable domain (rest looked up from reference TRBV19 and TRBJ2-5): DGGITQSPKYLFRKEGQNVTLSCEQNLNHDAMYWYRQDPGQGLRLIYYSQIVNDFQKGDIAEGYSVSREKKESFPLTVTSAQKNPTAFYLCASRPDSGRGQETQYFGPGTRLLVL.

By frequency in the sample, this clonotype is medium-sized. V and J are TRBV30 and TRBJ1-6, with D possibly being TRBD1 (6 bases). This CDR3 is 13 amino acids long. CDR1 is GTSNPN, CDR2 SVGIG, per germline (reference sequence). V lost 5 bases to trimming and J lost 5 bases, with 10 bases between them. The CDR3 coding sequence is TGTGCCTGGGAGGGGGAGGATAATTCACCCCTCCACTTT. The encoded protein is CAWEGEDNSPLHF.

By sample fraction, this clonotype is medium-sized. CDR3 sequence: CASSWTGGDSPLHF. DNA of the CDR3: TGTGCCAGCAGTTGGACAGGGGGGGATTCACCCCTCCACTTT. V is TRBV7-3 and J is TRBJ1-6, with 10 bases lining up with TRBD1. Germline lookup yields CDR1 SGHTA and CDR2 FQGTGA. The CDR3 runs to 14 residues. After removal of 6 bases from V and 8 bases from J, the junction contained 4 bases not matched to a gene.

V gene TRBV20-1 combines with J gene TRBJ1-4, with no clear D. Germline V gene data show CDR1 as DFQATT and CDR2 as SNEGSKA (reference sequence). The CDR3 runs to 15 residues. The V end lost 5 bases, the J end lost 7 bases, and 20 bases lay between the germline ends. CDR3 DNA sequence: TGCAGTGCTGCGGCCGAGGGCCCTCTTATTGAAAAACTGTTTTTT. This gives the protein CSAAAEGPLIEKLFF.

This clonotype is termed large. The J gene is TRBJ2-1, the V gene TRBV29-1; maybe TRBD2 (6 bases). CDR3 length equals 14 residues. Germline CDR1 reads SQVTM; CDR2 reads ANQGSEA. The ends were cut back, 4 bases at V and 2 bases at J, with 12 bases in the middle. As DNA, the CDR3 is TGCAGCGTTGGTCGGGAGTCTACCTACAATGAGCAGTTCTTC. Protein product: CSVGRESTYNEQFF.

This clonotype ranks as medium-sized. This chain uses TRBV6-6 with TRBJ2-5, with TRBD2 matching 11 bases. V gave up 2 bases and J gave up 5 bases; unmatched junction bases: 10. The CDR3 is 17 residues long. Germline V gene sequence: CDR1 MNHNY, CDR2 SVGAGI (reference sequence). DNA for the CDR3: TGTGCCAGCAGTTACCGAGCTAGCGGGGGGCCTGGGGAGACCCAGTACTTC. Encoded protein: CASSYRASGGPGETQYF.

CDR3 DNA: TGTGCCAGCAGCTTCCGGGACAGGGGTTATGGCTACACCTTC. Amino acid sequence: CASSFRDRGYGYTF. The V call is TRBV5-4, the J call TRBJ1-2, with 10 bases aligning to TRBD1. This CDR3 contains 14 residues. CDR1 is SGHNT and CDR2 is YYREEE in the germline V gene (reference sequence). V lost 2 bases, J lost 5 bases, and 3 bases stayed unmatched.

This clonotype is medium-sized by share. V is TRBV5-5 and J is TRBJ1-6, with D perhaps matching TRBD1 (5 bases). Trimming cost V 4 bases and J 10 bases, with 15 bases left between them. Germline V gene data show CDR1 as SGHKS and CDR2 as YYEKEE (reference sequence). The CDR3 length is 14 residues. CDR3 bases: TGTGCCAGCAGCCCGTCGGACAACCCATCACCCCTCCACTTT. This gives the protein CASSPSDNPSPLHF.